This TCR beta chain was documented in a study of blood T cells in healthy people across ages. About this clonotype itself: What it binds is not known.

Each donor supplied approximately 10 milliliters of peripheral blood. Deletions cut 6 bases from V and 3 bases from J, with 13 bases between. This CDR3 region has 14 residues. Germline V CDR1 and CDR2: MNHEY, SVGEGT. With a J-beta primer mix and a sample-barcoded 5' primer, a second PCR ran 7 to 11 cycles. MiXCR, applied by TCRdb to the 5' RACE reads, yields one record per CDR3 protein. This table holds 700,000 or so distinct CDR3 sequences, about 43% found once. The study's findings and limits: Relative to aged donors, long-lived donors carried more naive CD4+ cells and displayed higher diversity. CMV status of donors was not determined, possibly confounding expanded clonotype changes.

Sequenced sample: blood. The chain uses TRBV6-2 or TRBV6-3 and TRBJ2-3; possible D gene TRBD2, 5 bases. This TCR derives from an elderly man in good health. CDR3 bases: TGTGCCAGCAGCAGACACCAGCGGACAGATACGCAGTATTTT. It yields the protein CASSRHQRTDTQYF.